The clone carrying this T cell receptor beta chain was counted a single time. The CDR3 extends over 17 amino acids. The V gene's germline CDR1 is LNHDA and CDR2 SQIVND (reference sequence). V was pared by 3 bases and J by 4 bases, with 21 bases between. Data came from immunoSEQ multiplex PCR; TCRdb stores just in-frame clones and leaves some out. This table has 380,000 or so clones, approximately 86% appearing once. These data originate in a study of blood T cell repertoires in COVID-19. The chain joins TRBV19 to TRBJ1-2; D gene ambiguous. Specimen: PBMCs or T cells enriched from blood (not recorded which). The clonotype was recovered from a woman aged 35 to 49 with acute COVID-19. DNA for the CDR3: TGTGCCAGTAGTATTAATTTCTCGGTCAAGAACGCCTATGGCTACACCTTC. It codes for CASSINFSVKNAYGYTF.